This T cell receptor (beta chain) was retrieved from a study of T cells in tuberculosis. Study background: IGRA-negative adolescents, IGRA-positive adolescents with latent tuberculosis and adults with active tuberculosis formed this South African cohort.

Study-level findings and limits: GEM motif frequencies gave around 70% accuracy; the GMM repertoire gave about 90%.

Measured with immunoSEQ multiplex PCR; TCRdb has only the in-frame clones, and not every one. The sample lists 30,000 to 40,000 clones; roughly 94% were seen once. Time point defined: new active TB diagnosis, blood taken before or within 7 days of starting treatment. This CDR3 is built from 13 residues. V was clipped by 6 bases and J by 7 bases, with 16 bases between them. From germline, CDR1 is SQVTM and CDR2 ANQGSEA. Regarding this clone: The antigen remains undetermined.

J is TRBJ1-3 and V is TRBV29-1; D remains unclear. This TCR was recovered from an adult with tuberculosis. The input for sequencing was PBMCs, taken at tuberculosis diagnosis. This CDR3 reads CSVVDTTRNTIYF. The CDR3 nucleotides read TGCAGCGTCGTTGACACCACTCGGAACACCATATATTTT.